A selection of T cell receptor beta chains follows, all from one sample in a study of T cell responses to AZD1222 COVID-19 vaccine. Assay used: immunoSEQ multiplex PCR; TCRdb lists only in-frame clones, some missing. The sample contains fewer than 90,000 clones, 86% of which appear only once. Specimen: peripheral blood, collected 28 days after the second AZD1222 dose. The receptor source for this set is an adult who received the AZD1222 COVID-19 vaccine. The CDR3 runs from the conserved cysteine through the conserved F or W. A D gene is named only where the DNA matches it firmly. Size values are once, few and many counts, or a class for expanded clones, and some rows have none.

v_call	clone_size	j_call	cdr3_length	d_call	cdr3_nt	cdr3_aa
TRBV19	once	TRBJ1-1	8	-	TGTCTGGACACTGAAGCTTTCTTT	CLDTEAFF
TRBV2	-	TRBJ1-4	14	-	TGTGCCAGCAAAAAGGGCGGCCTCGGTGAAAAACTGTTTTTT	CASKKGGLGEKLFF
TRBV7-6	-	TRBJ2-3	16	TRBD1	TGTGCCAGCAGCTACCAACCGGGACAGACTACAGATACGCAGTATTTT	CASSYQPGQTTDTQYF
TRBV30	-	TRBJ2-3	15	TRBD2	TGTGCCTGGGCCCGGGCTAGCGGGCTTGTGGATACGCAGTATTTT	CAWARASGLVDTQYF
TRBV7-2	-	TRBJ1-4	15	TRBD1	TGTGCCAGCAGCTTATTCGGGACAGGAGGCGAAAAACTGTTTTTT	CASSLFGTGGEKLFF
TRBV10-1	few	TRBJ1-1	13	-	TGCGCCAGCAGTGTGACGGCTTGGGCTGAAGCTTTCTTT	CASSVTAWAEAFF
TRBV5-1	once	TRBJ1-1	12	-	TGCGCCAGCAGTCGCGACAGCCATGAAGCTTTCTTT	CASSRDSHEAFF
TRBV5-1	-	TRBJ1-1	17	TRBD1	TGCGCCAGCAGCCTACAAGGACAGGGAGGTTCGAACACTGAAGCTTTCTTT	CASSLQGQGGSNTEAFF
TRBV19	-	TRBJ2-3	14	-	TGTGCCAGTAGAACGCAGTGGGCCGCAGATACGCAGTATTTT	CASRTQWAADTQYF
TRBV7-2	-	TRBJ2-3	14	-	TGTGCCAGCAGCGTCGGGCCACTCACAGATACGCAGTATTTT	CASSVGPLTDTQYF
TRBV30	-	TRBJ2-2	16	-	TGTGCCTGGAGTGTACGGGCGCTCGCGAACACCGGGGAGCTGTTTTTT	CAWSVRALANTGELFF
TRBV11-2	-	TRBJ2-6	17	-	TGTGCCAGCAGCTTAGCCGGGGGGCACTCTGGGGCCAACGTCCTGACTTTC	CASSLAGGHSGANVLTF
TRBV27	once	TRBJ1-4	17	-	TGTGCCAGCAGTTTATTGGGCAGCTTGGGTACTAATGAAAAACTGTTTTTT	CASSLLGSLGTNEKLFF
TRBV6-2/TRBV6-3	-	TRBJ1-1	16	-	TGTGCCAGCAGCCTGGGCACGACCTGGTTGAACACTGAAGCTTTCTTT	CASSLGTTWLNTEAFF
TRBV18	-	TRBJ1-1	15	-	TGTGCCAGCTCACCGATGGCAACCCAGAACACTGAAGCTTTCTTT	CASSPMATQNTEAFF
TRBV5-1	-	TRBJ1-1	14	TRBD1	TGCGCCAGCAGACTGACAGGGGGGTACACTGAAGCTTTCTTT	CASRLTGGYTEAFF
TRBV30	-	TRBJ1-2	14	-	TGTGCCTGGACGGGCGACAGATCTAACTATGGCTACACCTTC	CAWTGDRSNYGYTF
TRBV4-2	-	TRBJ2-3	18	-	TGTGCCAGCAGCCAAGTCTGGCTCCAGTCAGGTGGCACAGATACGCAGTATTTT	CASSQVWLQSGGTDTQYF
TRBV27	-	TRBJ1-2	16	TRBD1	TGTGCCAGCAGTTTAAGCTCGGCAGGGGGCGTCTATGGCTACACCTTC	CASSLSSAGGVYGYTF
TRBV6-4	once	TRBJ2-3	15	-	TGTGCCAGCAGTCGGGGGGCAGGGGGCACAGATACGCAGTATTTT	CASSRGAGGTDTQYF
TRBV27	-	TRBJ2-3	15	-	TGTGCCAGCAGTACGGGCCTCACGGGGGCAGATACGCAGTATTTT	CASSTGLTGADTQYF
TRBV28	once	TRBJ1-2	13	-	TGTGCCAGCAGTCCACAGGAGAACTATGGCTACACCTTC	CASSPQENYGYTF
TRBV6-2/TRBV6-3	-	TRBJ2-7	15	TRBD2	TGTGCCAGCAGTACCCCGAGCGGGAGGTACTACGAGCAGTACTTC	CASSTPSGRYYEQYF
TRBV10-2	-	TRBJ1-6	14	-	TGCGCCAGCAGTGATAGGGGTTCGGGTTCACCCCTCCACTTT	CASSDRGSGSPLHF
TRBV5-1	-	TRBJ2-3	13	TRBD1	TGCGCCAGCAGTCGGACAGGGGCAGATACGCAGTATTTT	CASSRTGADTQYF
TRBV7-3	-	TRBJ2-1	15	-	TGTGCCAGCAGCCCCCGTAGTAGCGCGAACAATGAGCAGTTCTTC	CASSPRSSANNEQFF
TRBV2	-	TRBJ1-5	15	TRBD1	TGTGCCAGCAGTTCCGACAGGGGTAGAAATCAGCCCCAGCATTTT	CASSSDRGRNQPQHF
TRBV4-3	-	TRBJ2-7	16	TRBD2	TGCGCCAGCAGCCAAGGGCGGGCGGGAGATTCCTACGAGCAGTACTTC	CASSQGRAGDSYEQYF
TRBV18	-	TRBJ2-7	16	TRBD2	TGTGCCAGCTCATCCTGGACTAGCGGGAGACAGTACGAGCAGTACTTC	CASSSWTSGRQYEQYF
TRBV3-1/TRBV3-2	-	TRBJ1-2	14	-	TGTGCCAGCAGCCGGGGGGGGCGTGGGTATGGCTACACCTTC	CASSRGGRGYGYTF
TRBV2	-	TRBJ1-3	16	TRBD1	TGTGCCAGCACCCGAACCACAGGGGGTTCTGGAAACACCATATATTTT	CASTRTTGGSGNTIYF
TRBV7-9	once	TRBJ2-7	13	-	TGTGCCAGCAGCCGAGAGGGGGTGAGGGAGCAGTACTTC	CASSREGVREQYF
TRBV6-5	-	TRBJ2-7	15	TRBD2	TGTGCCAGCAGATCCACTAGCGGCCGCTCCTACGAGCAGTACTTC	CASRSTSGRSYEQYF
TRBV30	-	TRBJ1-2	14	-	TGTGCCTGGAGCCCACCCAGGGGAACGTATGGCTACACCTTC	CAWSPPRGTYGYTF
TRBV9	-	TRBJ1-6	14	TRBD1	TGTGCCAGCAGCCTCGGGACAGGCTGGTCACCCCTCCACTTT	CASSLGTGWSPLHF
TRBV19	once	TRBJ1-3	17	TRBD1	TGTGCCAGTGCATCCTTCCGGGACAGGGGCACTGGAAACACCATATATTTT	CASASFRDRGTGNTIYF
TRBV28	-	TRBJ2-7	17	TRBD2	TGTGCCAGCAGTTCCCCCGGACTAGCGGGATTTCCCTACGAGCAGTACTTC	CASSSPGLAGFPYEQYF
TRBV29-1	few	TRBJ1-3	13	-	TGCAGCGTTGCGGACGGTTCTGGAAACACCATATATTTT	CSVADGSGNTIYF
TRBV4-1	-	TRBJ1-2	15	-	TGCGCCAGCAGCCAACGATCGGGAGTGGGCTATGGCTACACCTTC	CASSQRSGVGYGYTF
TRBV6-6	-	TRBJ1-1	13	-	TGTGCCAGCAGAGCTCGGATGAACACTGAAGCTTTCTTT	CASRARMNTEAFF
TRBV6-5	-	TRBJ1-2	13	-	TGTGCCAGCAGGGTTCCGGGACGCTATGGCTACACCTTC	CASRVPGRYGYTF
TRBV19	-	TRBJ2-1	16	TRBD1	TGTGCCAGTAGTATTGGGAGGGGACAGGGACATGATGAGCAGTTCTTC	CASSIGRGQGHDEQFF
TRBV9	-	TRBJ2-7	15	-	TGTGCCAGCAGCGTAGCAGGGTCCCGTCTCGACGAGCAGTACTTC	CASSVAGSRLDEQYF
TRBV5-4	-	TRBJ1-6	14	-	TGTGCCAGCAGCCCGAGGGACTATAATTCACCCCTCCACTTT	CASSPRDYNSPLHF
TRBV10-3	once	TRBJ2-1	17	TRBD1	TGTGCCATCAGTGAGGAGGGCGGGGACAGGGGGCGAAATGAGCAGTTCTTC	CAISEEGGDRGRNEQFF
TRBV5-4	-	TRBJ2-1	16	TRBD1	TGTGCCAGCAGCCCTCCGGGGACAGGGGGGTACAATGAGCAGTTCTTC	CASSPPGTGGYNEQFF
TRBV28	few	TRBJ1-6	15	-	TGTGCCAGCAGTCCCATGGGGACGGGAACACCCAGCCTCCACTTT	CASSPMGTGTPSLHF
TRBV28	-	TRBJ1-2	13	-	TGTGCCAGCAGCCACCCCCTAGAGAATGGCTACACCTTC	CASSHPLENGYTF
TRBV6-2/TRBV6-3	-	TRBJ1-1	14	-	TGTGCCAGCAGTTCCCGACACCGGAACACTGAAGCTTTCTTT	CASSSRHRNTEAFF
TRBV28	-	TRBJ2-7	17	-	TGTGCCAGCAGTTCCCCGAGGGGGGGGGCCTTCTCCTACGAGCAGTACTTC	CASSSPRGGAFSYEQYF
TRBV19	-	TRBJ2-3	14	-	TGTGCCAGTAGTACGTGGACTACCACAGATACGCAGTATTTT	CASSTWTTTDTQYF
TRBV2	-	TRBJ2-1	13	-	TGTGCCAGCAGTGAACAGGGCTACAATGAGCAGTTCTTC	CASSEQGYNEQFF
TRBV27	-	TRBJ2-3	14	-	TGTGCCAGCAGTTCAGCGGCTTCCACAGATACGCAGTATTTT	CASSSAASTDTQYF
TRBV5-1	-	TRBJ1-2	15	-	TGCGCCAGCAGCTTGGCCATGGCAGGGAGGGATGGCTACACCTTC	CASSLAMAGRDGYTF
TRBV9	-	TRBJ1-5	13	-	TGTGCCAGCGGGGGGGGCTACAATCAGCCCCAGCATTTT	CASGGGYNQPQHF
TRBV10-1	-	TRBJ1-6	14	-	TGCGCCAGCAGTCTCGGGAGCAAGAATTCACCCCTCCACTTT	CASSLGSKNSPLHF